This TCR beta chain emerged from a study of T cells in Graves' hyperthyroidism and ophthalmopathy. Trimming cost V 4 bases and J 5 bases; bases outside gene matches: 10. This CDR3 comprises 15 residues. Germline-derived CDR1 and CDR2 are SGDLS and YYNGEE. What was amplified from RNA transcripts were TCR beta CDR3 regions. Researchers ran a first-round RT-PCR on the TCR CDR3 using the HTBI primer set. TCRdb independently ran MiXCR on the multiplex PCR reads; one entry per CDR3 protein. The data show about 590,000 distinct CDR3 sequences, approximately 15% seen once. In its sample, this clonotype was seen a few times.

The TCR originated in a woman under 30 with Graves' ophthalmopathy. The rearrangement joins TRBV9 to TRBJ2-5, with 8 bases lining up with TRBD2. Sequenced input: blood. The CDR3 loop is CASSPHLAGLETQYF. The CDR3 region has the DNA TGTGCCAGCAGCCCCCACCTAGCGGGTCTGGAGACCCAGTACTTC. The full variable domain, its missing parts supplied by reference TRBV9 and TRBJ2-5, is DSGVTQTPKHLITATGQRVTLRCSPRSGDLSVYWYQQSLDQGLQFLIQYYNGEERAKGNILERFSAQQFPDLHSELNLSSLELGDSALYFCASSPHLAGLETQYFGPGTRLLVL.